The clone carrying this TCR beta chain was observed once. In the authors' workflow: Researchers report that nucleated cell counts were estimated from reference gene primer amplification. Libraries were prepared by immunoSEQ multiplex PCR; TCRdb keeps only in-frame clonotypes and omits some of them. V, J and clone size derive from that table, while D and trimming were established from the DNA sequence. The sample contains some 130,000 clones, 80% of which appear only once. The data are from a study of blood T cell repertoires in COVID-19. Study-wide context: The analysed material was cDNA or gDNA that came from T cells, B-cell-depleted T cells, or PBMCs.

The CDR3 runs 14 residues. V was clipped by 0 bases and J by 6 bases, with 9 bases between them. Germline values: CDR1 SEHNR, CDR2 FQNEAQ (reference sequence). The sequence derives from a man in his 70s with acute or convalescent COVID-19. The J gene is TRBJ2-1, the V gene TRBV7-9; weak D call: TRBD2 (7 bases). The sequencing sample was made of peripheral blood. The CDR3 is CASSLAGGRNEQFF. The DNA of the CDR3 is TGTGCCAGCAGCTTAGCGGGGGGGCGCAATGAGCAGTTCTTC.